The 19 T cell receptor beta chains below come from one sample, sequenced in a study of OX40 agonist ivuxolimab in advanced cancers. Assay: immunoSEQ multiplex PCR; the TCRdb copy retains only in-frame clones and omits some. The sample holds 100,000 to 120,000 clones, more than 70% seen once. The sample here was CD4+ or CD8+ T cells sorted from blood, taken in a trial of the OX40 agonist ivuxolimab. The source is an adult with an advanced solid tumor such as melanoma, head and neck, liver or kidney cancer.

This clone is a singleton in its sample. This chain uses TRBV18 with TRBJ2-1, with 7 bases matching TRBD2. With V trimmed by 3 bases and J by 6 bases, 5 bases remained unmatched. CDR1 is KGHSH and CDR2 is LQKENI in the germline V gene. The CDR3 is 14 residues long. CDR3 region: CASSPGGRGNEQFF. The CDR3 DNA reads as TGTGCCAGCTCACCTGGCGGGAGAGGCAATGAGCAGTTCTTC.

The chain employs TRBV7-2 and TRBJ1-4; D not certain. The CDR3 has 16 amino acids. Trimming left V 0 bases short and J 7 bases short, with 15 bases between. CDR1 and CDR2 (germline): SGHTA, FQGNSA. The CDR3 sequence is CASSLAAGKLGEKLFF. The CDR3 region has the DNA TGTGCCAGCAGCTTAGCCGCCGGGAAGCTGGGTGAAAAACTGTTTTTT. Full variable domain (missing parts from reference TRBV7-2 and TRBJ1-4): GAGVSQSPSNKVTEKGKDVELRCDPISGHTALYWYRQSLGQGLEFLIYFQGNSAPDKSGLPSDRFSAERTGGSVSTLTIQRTQQEDSAVYLCASSLAAGKLGEKLFFGSGTQLSVL.

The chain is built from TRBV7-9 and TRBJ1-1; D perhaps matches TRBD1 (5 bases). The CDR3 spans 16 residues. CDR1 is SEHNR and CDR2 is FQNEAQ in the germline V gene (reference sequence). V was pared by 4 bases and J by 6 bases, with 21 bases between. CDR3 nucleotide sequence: TGTGCCAGCAGCTCAACGAAGGGGCATAGAAGCGCTGAAGCTTTCTTT. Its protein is CASSSTKGHRSAEAFF.

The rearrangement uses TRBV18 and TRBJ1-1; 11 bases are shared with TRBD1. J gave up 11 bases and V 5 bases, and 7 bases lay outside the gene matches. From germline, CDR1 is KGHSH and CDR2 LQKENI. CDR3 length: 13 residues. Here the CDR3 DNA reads TGTGCCAGCTCAGCCGGAAGGGACAGGGGGGCTTTCTTT. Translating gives CASSAGRDRGAFF.

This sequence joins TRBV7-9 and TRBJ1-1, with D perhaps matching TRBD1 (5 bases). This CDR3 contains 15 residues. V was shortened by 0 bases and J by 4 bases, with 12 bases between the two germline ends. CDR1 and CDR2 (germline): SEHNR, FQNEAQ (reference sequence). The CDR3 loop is CASSLAGSRGTEAFF. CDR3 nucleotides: TGTGCCAGCAGCTTAGCTGGGAGTAGGGGCACTGAAGCTTTCTTT. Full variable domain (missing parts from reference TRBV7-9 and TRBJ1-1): DTGVSQNPRHKITKRGQNVTFRCDPISEHNRLYWYRQTLGQGPEFLTYFQNEAQLEKSRLLSDRFSAERPKGSFSTLEIQRTEQGDSAMYLCASSLAGSRGTEAFFGQGTRLTVV.

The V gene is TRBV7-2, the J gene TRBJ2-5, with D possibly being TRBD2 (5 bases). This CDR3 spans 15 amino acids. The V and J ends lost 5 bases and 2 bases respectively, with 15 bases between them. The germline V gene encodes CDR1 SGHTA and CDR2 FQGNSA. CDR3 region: CASSPFRTRQETQYF. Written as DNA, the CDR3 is TGTGCCAGCAGCCCGTTTCGAACTAGACAAGAGACCCAGTACTTC.

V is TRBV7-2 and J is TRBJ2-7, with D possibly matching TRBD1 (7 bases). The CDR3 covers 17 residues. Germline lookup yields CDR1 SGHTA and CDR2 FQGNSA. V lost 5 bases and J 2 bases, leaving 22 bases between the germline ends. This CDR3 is CASSPNPPGGFTYEQYF. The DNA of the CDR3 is TGTGCCAGCAGCCCCAATCCCCCAGGGGGGTTCACCTACGAGCAGTACTTC.

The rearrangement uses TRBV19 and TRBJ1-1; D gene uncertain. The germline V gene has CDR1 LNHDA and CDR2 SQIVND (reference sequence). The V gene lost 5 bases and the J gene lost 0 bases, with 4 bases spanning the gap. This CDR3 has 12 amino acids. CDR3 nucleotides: TGTGCCAGTAGTTTCCTGAACACTGAAGCTTTCTTT. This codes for CASSFLNTEAFF.

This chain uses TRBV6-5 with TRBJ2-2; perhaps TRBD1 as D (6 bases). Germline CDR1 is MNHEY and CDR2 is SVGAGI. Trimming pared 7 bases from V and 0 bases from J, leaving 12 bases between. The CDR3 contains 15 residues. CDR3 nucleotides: TGTGCCAGCAACCCCGAGGGGGCGAACACCGGGGAGCTGTTTTTT. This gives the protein CASNPEGANTGELFF.

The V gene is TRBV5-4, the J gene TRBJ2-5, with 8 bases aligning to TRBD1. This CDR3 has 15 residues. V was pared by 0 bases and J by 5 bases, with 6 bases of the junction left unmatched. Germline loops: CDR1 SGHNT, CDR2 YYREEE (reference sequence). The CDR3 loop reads CASSLVQGGGETQYF. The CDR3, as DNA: TGTGCCAGCAGCTTGGTACAGGGGGGCGGGGAGACCCAGTACTTC.

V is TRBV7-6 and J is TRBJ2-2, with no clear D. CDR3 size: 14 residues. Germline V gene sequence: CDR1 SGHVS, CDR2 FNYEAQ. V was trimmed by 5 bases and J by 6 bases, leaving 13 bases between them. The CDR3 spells CASSPGRTAGELFF. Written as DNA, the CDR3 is TGTGCCAGCAGCCCAGGCCGCACGGCCGGGGAGCTGTTTTTT.

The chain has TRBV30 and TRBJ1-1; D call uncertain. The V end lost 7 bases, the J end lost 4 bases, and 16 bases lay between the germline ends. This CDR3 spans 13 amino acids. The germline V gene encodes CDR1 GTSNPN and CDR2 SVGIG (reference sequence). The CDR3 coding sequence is TGTGCCTTTTCGGCGGAGGCAGGCACTGAAGCTTTCTTT. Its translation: CAFSAEAGTEAFF.

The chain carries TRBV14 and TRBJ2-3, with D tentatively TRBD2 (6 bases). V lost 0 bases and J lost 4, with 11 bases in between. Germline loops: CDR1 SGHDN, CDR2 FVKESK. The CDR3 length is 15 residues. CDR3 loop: CASSQDLASADTQYF. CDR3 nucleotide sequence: TGTGCCAGCAGCCAAGATCTGGCTAGCGCAGATACGCAGTATTTT. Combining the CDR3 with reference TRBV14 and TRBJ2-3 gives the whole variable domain EAGVTQFPSHSVIEKGQTVTLRCDPISGHDNLYWYRRVMGKEIKFLLHFVKESKQDESGMPNNRFLAERTGGTYSTLKVQPAELEDSGVYFCASSQDLASADTQYFGPGTRLTVL.

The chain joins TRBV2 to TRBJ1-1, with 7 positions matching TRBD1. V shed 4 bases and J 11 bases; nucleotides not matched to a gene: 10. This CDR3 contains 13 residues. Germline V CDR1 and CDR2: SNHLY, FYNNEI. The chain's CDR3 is CASSARDRERAFF. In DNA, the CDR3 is TGTGCCAGCAGTGCACGAGACAGGGAGAGGGCTTTCTTT.

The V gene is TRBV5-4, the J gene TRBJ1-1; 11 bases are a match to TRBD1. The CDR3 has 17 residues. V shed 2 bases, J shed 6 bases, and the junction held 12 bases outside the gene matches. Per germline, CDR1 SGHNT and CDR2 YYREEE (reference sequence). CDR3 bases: TGTGCCAGCAGCTTCCTGACGTCCGGGACAGGGGGTCCTGAAGCTTTCTTT. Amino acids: CASSFLTSGTGGPEAFF.

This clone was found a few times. CDR3 bases: TGCGCCAGCAGCCAAGGGGCCACCCGGGCGGTATCCTCACCCCTCCACTTT. It yields the protein CASSQGATRAVSSPLHF. This chain connects TRBV4-1 to TRBJ1-6, with unresolved D. Per germline, CDR1 MGHRA and CDR2 YSYEKL. The CDR3 totals 17 residues. Trimming shortened V by 1 base and J by 10 bases, and 20 bases separated the two germline ends.

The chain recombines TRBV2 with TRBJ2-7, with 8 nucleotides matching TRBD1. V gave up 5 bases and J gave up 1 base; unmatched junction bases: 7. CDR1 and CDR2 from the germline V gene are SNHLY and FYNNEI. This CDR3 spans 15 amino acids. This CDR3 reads CASSPFRDRSYEQYF. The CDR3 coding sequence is TGTGCCAGCAGTCCCTTTCGGGACAGGTCCTACGAGCAGTACTTC.

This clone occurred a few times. The CDR3 loop reads CASSPRGLGNTIYF. The CDR3 bases are TGTGCCAGCAGCCCCAGGGGGCTTGGAAACACCATATATTTT. J is TRBJ1-3 and V is TRBV7-9; 8 bases are shared with TRBD1. The CDR3 covers 14 residues. Trimming at V came to 5 bases and at J to 3 bases, leaving 3 bases not matched to a gene. Germline V gene data show CDR1 as SEHNR and CDR2 as FQNEAQ (reference sequence).

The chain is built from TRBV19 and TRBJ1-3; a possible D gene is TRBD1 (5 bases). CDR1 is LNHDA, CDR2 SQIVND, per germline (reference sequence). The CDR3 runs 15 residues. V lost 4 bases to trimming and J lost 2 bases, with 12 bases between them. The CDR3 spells CASSKRRGTGNTIYF. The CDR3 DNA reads TGTGCCAGTAGTAAGCGTAGGGGAACTGGAAACACCATATATTTT.